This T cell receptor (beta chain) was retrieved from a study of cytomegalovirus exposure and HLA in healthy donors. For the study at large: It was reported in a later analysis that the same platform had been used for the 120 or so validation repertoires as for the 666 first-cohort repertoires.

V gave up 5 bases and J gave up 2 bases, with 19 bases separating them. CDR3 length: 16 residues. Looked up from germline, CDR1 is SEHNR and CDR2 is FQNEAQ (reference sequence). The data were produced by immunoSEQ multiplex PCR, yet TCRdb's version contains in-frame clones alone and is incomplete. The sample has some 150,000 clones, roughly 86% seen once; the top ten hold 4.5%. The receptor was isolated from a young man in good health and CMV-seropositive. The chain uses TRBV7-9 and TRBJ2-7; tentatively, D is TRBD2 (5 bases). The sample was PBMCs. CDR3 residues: CASSEVGLTLTYEQYF. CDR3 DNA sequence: TGTGCCAGCAGCGAGGTCGGACTCACTTTGACCTACGAGCAGTACTTC.